Given below is one T cell receptor (beta chain) in context. Its antigen is not known. This sample was taken from a study of shared clonotypes between healthy human individuals. Study-wide results and limits: The study found about 5% of naive CD4 clonotypes shared across a few donors.

Clones were read by immunoSEQ multiplex PCR, and TCRdb kept only the in-frame ones, dropping some. The data hold roughly 1,600,000 clones, with around 98.5% observed a single time. The CDR3 length is 16 residues. Trimming removed 4 bases at V and 4 bases at J, with 17 bases between. Germline CDR1 LNHDA, CDR2 SQIVND (reference sequence). The V call is TRBV19, the J call TRBJ2-4; either TRBD1 or TRBD2 may supply D (6 bases each). Sequenced: naive CD4+ T cells sorted from blood. Indicated subset: CD45RA+ positively selected. The source is a man aged 25 to 40 in good health. The CDR3 loop is CASSTSGRQVKNIQYF. As DNA, the CDR3 is TGTGCCAGTAGTACCTCCGGGAGACAGGTGAAAAACATTCAGTACTTC. Complete variable domain (other parts from reference TRBV19 and TRBJ2-4): DGGITQSPKYLFRKEGQNVTLSCEQNLNHDAMYWYRQDPGQGLRLIYYSQIVNDFQKGDIAEGYSVSREKKESFPLTVTSAQKNPTAFYLCASSTSGRQVKNIQYFGAGTRLSVL.